Each of the 18 T cell receptor beta chains below was sequenced from the same sample in a study of neurological immune-mediated disorders. TCRdb re-analysed the 5' RACE reads in MiXCR, keeping a single row per CDR3 protein. This sample has tens of thousands of distinct CDR3 sequences, with 20% to 25% found just once. The sample taken for sequencing was CD4+ T cells from blood. These receptors were collected from a man aged 50 or older with HTLV-1-associated myelopathy (HAM/TSP).

There are a few counts of this clonotype. The chain combines TRBV5-1 with TRBJ2-3, with D perhaps being TRBD1 or TRBD2 (5 bases each). V was pared by 3 bases and J by 2 bases, with 10 bases between. The CDR3 length is 14 residues. The germline V gene has CDR1 SGHRS and CDR2 YFSETQ. The CDR3 loop reads CASSWQGVTDTQYF. The CDR3 nucleotides are TGCGCCAGCAGCTGGCAGGGAGTCACAGATACGCAGTATTTT.

This clonotype was detected only a few times. V gene TRBV18 combines with J gene TRBJ1-1, with 10 bases identical to TRBD1. V lost 6 bases, J lost 4 bases, and 5 bases stayed unmatched. The CDR3 loop spans 14 amino acids. The germline gives CDR1 KGHSH, CDR2 LQKENI. CDR3 sequence: CASSPGTGATEAFF. In DNA, the CDR3 is TGTGCCAGCTCGCCCGGGACAGGGGCCACTGAAGCTTTCTTT.

This clonotype was seen repeatedly, ten times or more. V usage is TRBV5-1 and J usage is TRBJ2-7, with 7 bases identical to TRBD2. Trimming removed 1 base from V and 3 bases from J; junction bases left unmatched: 1. Looked up from germline, CDR1 is SGHRS and CDR2 is YFSETQ. The CDR3 sequence is 13 residues long. The CDR3 DNA is TGCGCCAGCAGCTTGCGGGGGGACTACGAGCAGTACTTC. Translation gives CASSLRGDYEQYF.

This clonotype was seen repeatedly, ten times or more. The rearrangement uses TRBV20-1 and TRBJ2-5; D may match TRBD1 or TRBD2 (6 bases each). Trimming took off 6 bases at V and 4 bases at J, with 21 bases between the two ends. CDR3 length: 15 residues. Germline CDR1 is DFQATT and CDR2 is SNEGSKA (reference sequence). The CDR3 bases are TGCAGTGCGCCCGGGGGCTGGATGCGGGCAGAGACCCAGTACTTC. As protein: CSAPGGWMRAETQYF.

The table lists this clonotype with many counts. This rearrangement joins TRBV12-3 or TRBV12-4 to TRBJ1-1, with D perhaps matching TRBD1 (6 bases). The V and J ends lost 4 bases and 4 bases respectively, with 22 bases between them. This CDR3 has 17 amino acids. In nucleotides, the CDR3 is TGTGCCAGCAGTTCCCTCTCCTTGGGCAGGGGTGGCACTGAAGCTTTCTTT. It encodes CASSSLSLGRGGTEAFF.

This clonotype has just a few counts. The chain couples TRBV20-1 to TRBJ1-1; D possibly corresponds to TRBD1 (5 bases). The length of the CDR3 is 12 residues. Germline values: CDR1 DFQATT, CDR2 SNEGSKA (reference sequence). Trimming shortened V by 5 bases and J by 6 bases, and 13 bases separated the two germline ends. This CDR3 reads CSAPDQGAEAFF. The CDR3, as DNA: TGCAGTGCTCCCGATCAGGGTGCTGAAGCTTTCTTT.

The chain uses TRBV7-2 and TRBJ1-2; the D is unclear. V was cut by 5 bases and J by 5 bases, with 18 bases left in between. The CDR3 runs 15 residues. Germline loops: CDR1 SGHTA, CDR2 FQGNSA. The CDR3 spells CASSVDVNSGYGYTF. For the CDR3, the DNA is TGTGCCAGCAGCGTAGATGTCAACAGTGGATATGGCTACACCTTC.

This clonotype appeared once. V gene TRBV5-1 combines with J gene TRBJ1-1, with TRBD1 as a possible D gene (5 bases). The germline CDR1 and CDR2 sequences are SGHRS and YFSETQ. CDR3 length: 14 amino acids. The V and J ends lost 1 base and 5 bases respectively, with 12 bases between them. The CDR3 sequence is CASSLRVGVTEAFF. The CDR3, as DNA: TGCGCCAGCAGCTTGCGCGTGGGGGTGACTGAAGCTTTCTTT.

In DNA, the CDR3 is TGTGCCAGTAGGGACCAGGGACAGCTCTTGACTGAAGCTTTCTTT. Its protein product is CASRDQGQLLTEAFF. The chain links TRBV19 to TRBJ1-1; 7 bases agree with TRBD1. The CDR3 has 15 residues. Germline V lookup: CDR1 LNHDA, CDR2 SQIVND (reference sequence). V shed 6 bases and J 5 bases; nucleotides not matched to a gene: 12.

The rearrangement uses TRBV4-2 and TRBJ1-4; TRBD1 might be the D (6 bases). The CDR3 is 19 residues long. The germline V gene has CDR1 LGHNA and CDR2 YNFKEQ. The V and J ends lost 0 bases and 0 bases respectively, with 17 bases between them. The CDR3 sequence: CASSQDFETGTTTNEKLFF. The CDR3 DNA is TGTGCCAGCAGCCAAGATTTCGAAACAGGGACCACAACTAATGAAAAACTGTTTTTT.

The chain joins TRBV28 to TRBJ1-1; D uncertain. The germline gives CDR1 MDHEN, CDR2 SYDVKM. The CDR3 covers 14 residues. V was cut by 2 bases and J by 2 bases, with 9 bases left in between. CDR3 nucleotides: TGTGCCAGCAGTTTACCTCAGAGAAACACTGAAGCTTTCTTT. This codes for CASSLPQRNTEAFF.

This clonotype showed up many times. The chain employs TRBV14 and TRBJ1-1; D is uncertain. CDR3 length: 11 residues. The V gene's germline CDR1 is SGHDN and CDR2 FVKESK. V shed 1 base and J shed 11 bases, with 8 bases lying between them. The CDR3 spells CASSQGPRAFF. Here the CDR3 DNA reads TGTGCCAGCAGCCAAGGACCCAGGGCTTTCTTT.

V and J are TRBV19 and TRBJ1-2; D unclear. The CDR3 covers 15 residues. Trimming removed 4 bases at V and 0 bases at J, with 12 bases between. The germline CDR1 and CDR2 sequences are LNHDA and SQIVND (reference sequence). CDR3 nucleotides: TGTGCCAGTAGTAGTGGACGGCCAGCTAACTATGGCTACACCTTC. It translates to CASSSGRPANYGYTF.

This chain links TRBV20-1 with TRBJ1-4; weak D call: TRBD1 (5 bases). Germline loops: CDR1 DFQATT, CDR2 SNEGSKA (reference sequence). This CDR3 contains 15 residues. V lost 6 bases, J lost 4 bases, and 18 bases lay in between. CDR3 nucleotides: TGCAGTGCGTTTACCGGGGCAGCCCGTAATGAAAAACTGTTTTTT. This encodes CSAFTGAARNEKLFF.

This clonotype was seen ten or more times. The chain joins TRBV7-2 to TRBJ2-1; D is uncertain. The germline CDR1 and CDR2 sequences are SGHTA and FQGNSA. V lost 2 bases to trimming and J lost 6 bases, with 5 bases between them. The CDR3 covers 12 residues. The CDR3 region is CASSLFSNEQFF. The DNA for the CDR3 is TGTGCCAGCAGCTTATTCTCCAATGAGCAGTTCTTC.

The sample holds one count of this clonotype. This may be a read error, as it is one base from a much larger clone. In nucleotides, the CDR3 is TGTGCCAGCAGCTTGGCGGGGGCGCCCAATCAGCCCCAGCATTTT. This codes for CASSLAGAPNQPQHF. The chain recombines TRBV7-9 with TRBJ1-5, with D possibly matching TRBD1 (6 bases). Deletions cut 3 bases from V and 3 bases from J, with 12 bases between. The CDR3 contains 15 residues. In germline, CDR1 is SEHNR, CDR2 FQNEAQ (reference sequence).

This clonotype came up many times. The rearrangement links TRBV3-1 to TRBJ2-3; 7 positions match TRBD1. Germline values: CDR1 LGHDT, CDR2 YNNKEL (reference sequence). There are 15 residues in the CDR3. Unmatched junction bases numbered 4, after V lost 4 bases and J lost 0 bases. This CDR3 reads CASSRGQASTDTQYF. The DNA for the CDR3 is TGTGCCAGCAGCCGCGGACAGGCTAGCACAGATACGCAGTATTTT.

Ten or more counts support this clonotype. The chain has TRBV7-2 and TRBJ1-5; D ambiguous. V was trimmed by 0 bases and J by 2 bases, leaving 8 bases between them. CDR1 is SGHTA and CDR2 is FQGNSA in the germline V gene. This CDR3 has 15 amino acids. CDR3 nucleotide sequence: TGTGCCAGCAGCTTAGCAGGGTTCGGCAATCAGCCCCAGCATTTT. It encodes CASSLAGFGNQPQHF.